Listed here is a single T cell receptor (beta chain). The antigen this receptor binds is unknown. No quality values exist for individual bases; no much larger clone is one base distant. Sequences MDHEN (CDR1) and SYDVKM (CDR2) are obtained from the germline V gene. V is cut back by 4 bases and J by 0 bases, with 4 bases in the junction unmatched. The CDR3 spans 15 residues, from the cysteine through the phenylalanine. CDR3 DNA only is kept here, 45 bases in frame from base 1. TCR CDR3 regions were amplified from genomic DNA by multiplex PCR using the deep immunoSEQ assay. For each cell subset, the extracted genomic DNA was distributed evenly across all wells of several immunoSEQ 96-well plates, and each plate served as one replicate. Each replicate PCR for sorted subsets received about 200 ng genomic DNA, equal to tens of thousands of T cell genomes. Purified libraries were measured with a Qubit 3.0 fluorometer, size-checked on a Bioanalyzer 2100, and measured again with the KAPA Library Quantification kit. Every immunoSEQ 96-well plate was sequenced on a separate single-read 150-cycle Illumina NextSeq 550 flow cell. The original pipeline was this. The immunoSEQ output contained only junctional sequences without quality scores, so filtering could not match that applied to full-length reads. Sequences were annotated with PyIR, a Python wrapper for IgBLAST v1.9, and V/J genes and CDR3 were assigned using IMGT germline references. Reads were filtered out if the reads had weak V/J assignments (E-value above 1e-6), no CDR3, stop codons, out-of-frame junctions, or ambiguous translated residues. A V3J clonotype was defined by an identical inferred V gene, J gene, and CDR3 amino acid sequence. To compute the percentage overlap between repertoires, the number of shared unique clonotypes was divided by the size of the smaller repertoire. RTK rarefaction, the Chao1 estimator, and Recon v2.1 estimates of unobserved clonotypes were used to assess repertoire richness. Generation probabilities were computed with OLGA for all TCRbeta clonotypes obtained by the gDNA method from four donors. This is the immuneACCESS table as TCRdb keeps it, with only in-frame sequences that have V and J called. A part of the clones is gone; compared with another copy, unresolved V genes explain less than half, and the rest is unexplained. The DNA was the basis for D and trimming; V, J and clone size are from that table. A total of 950,000 to 1,200,000 clones appear in this sample, 60% to 80% of them only once. The ten largest clones take up about 0.89% of the sample.

This entry is derived from a study of shared clonotypes between healthy human individuals (dated by TCRdb to the early 2020s). For the wider study: Three men and a couple of women, aged 18 to 49 years, made up the cohort. For each donor, CD4 naive and CD4 memory were each run on three plates, CD8 naive on two plates, and CD8 memory on one plate. The study deeply sequenced blood TCR repertoires of about 5 healthy adults to estimate repertoire size and the extent of clonotype sharing between individuals. Different laboratories and diverse techniques were used to prepare libraries and sequence TCR repertoires, to increase sequencing depth and limit assay-specific biases. Between about 0.8 and 8.9 billion PBMCs per donor were obtained by leukapheresis. Overall study results and their limits: Incomplete sequencing was indicated by rarefaction of sorted-subset datasets, despite the large sequencing depth. Sampling was limited to blood, and TCR repertoires in tissue likely differ from TCR repertoires in blood. Larger estimated clonotype richness was generally found for naive subsets than for memory subsets. Pairwise subsampling led to the expectation that sequencing depth would affect the degree of clonotype sharing among donors. Compared with non-shared clonotypes, clonotypes shared by all four sorted-subset donors had higher generation probabilities. When several donors were compared, the shared fraction of clonotypes was around 4.6% for naive CD4, 3.5% to 4% for naive CD8, about 2.4% for memory CD4, and roughly 0.43% for memory CD8. Because the study included a small number of donors, the genetic and exposure-history diversity represented was limited.

Healthy HIV-negative adults with no recently reported acute infections or vaccinations were included as donors. Every donor was a Caucasian adult living in Nashville, Tennessee, USA. CD4+ T cells were enriched by magnetic negative selection; naive cells were then positively selected on CD45RA, and the negative fraction formed the memory subset. Blood was obtained by leukapheresis, after which PBMCs were separated by Ficoll-Histopaque density gradient centrifugation and cryopreserved in liquid nitrogen vapor phase. Analytical flow cytometry was used to check the purity and quantity of each magnetically sorted T cell population. Genomic DNA was isolated from every sorted fraction and measured by UV absorbance on a Nanodrop 2000c.

The rearrangement joined TRBV28 to TRBJ2-5; TRBD2 aligns with 8 central bases. The sequencing sample was made of memory CD4+ T cells from PBMCs. The cell subset or site label of this sample denotes: CD45RA-negative fraction. The clonotype originates from a man aged 18 to 29 in good health. Some clones in this sample may be carry-over from other donors' samples. The encoded CDR3 is CASSSKRGNQETQYF. In nucleotide form, the sequence is TGTGCCAGCAGTTCAAAGCGGGGGAACCAAGAGACCCAGTACTTC.